The 18 T cell receptor beta chains given below trace back to one sample, sequenced in a study of cytomegalovirus exposure and HLA in healthy donors. Researchers ran the PCR with 60 Vbeta and 13 Jbeta primers. Data came from immunoSEQ multiplex PCR; TCRdb stores just in-frame clones and leaves some out. The specimen's table records tens of thousands of clones. The sequenced material came from PBMCs. These receptors originate from a woman under 40 in good health and CMV-seropositive.

The chain employs TRBV15 and TRBJ2-3, with a weak D call TRBD2 (6 bases). CDR3 length equals 15 residues. CDR1 is LNHNV and CDR2 is YYDKDF in the germline V gene (reference sequence). V was clipped by 0 bases and J by 1 base, with 8 bases between them. CDR3 sequence (DNA): TGTGCCACCAGCAGAGATGAGCGGGGCACAGATACGCAGTATTTT. Translating gives CATSRDERGTDTQYF.

The gene calls are TRBV13 and TRBJ2-7; the D is unclear. Germline V lookup: CDR1 PRHDT, CDR2 FYEKMQ (reference sequence). The CDR3 consists of 14 residues. V was cut by 1 base and J by 3 bases, with 10 bases left in between. CDR3: CASSLDSERYEQYF. CDR3 in DNA: TGTGCCAGCAGCTTAGACTCCGAACGCTACGAGCAGTACTTC.

The rearrangement links TRBV5-8 to TRBJ2-7, with 8 bases that match TRBD1. The trim removed 2 bases at V and 5 bases at J, leaving 9 bases unmatched. From germline, CDR1 is SGHTS and CDR2 YDEGEE. This CDR3 is built from 15 residues. In DNA form, the CDR3 reads TGTGCCAGCAGCTTCGCACAGGGGGTAAACAACGAGCAGTACTTC. Its translation: CASSFAQGVNNEQYF. The variable domain in full, completed from reference TRBV5-8 and TRBJ2-7, reads EAGVTQSPTHLIKTRGQQATLRCSPISGHTSVYWYQQALGLGLQFLLWYDEGEERNRGNFPPRFSGRQFPNYSSELNVNALELEDSALYLCASSFAQGVNNEQYFGPGTRLTVT.

V and J are TRBV7-9 and TRBJ2-5; 9 bases agree with TRBD1. The CDR3 is 18 residues long. Germline lookup yields CDR1 SEHNR and CDR2 FQNEAQ (reference sequence). Germline trimming cut 3 bases from V and 5 bases from J; bases unmatched to any gene: 16. CDR3 in amino acids: CASSFPISGTGFQETQYF. The CDR3 nucleotides are TGTGCCAGCAGCTTCCCTATCTCCGGGACAGGGTTCCAGGAGACCCAGTACTTC.

The chain couples TRBV27 to TRBJ1-5; tentative D call: TRBD1 (5 bases). The CDR3 has 14 amino acids. Germline values: CDR1 MNHEY, CDR2 SMNVEV (reference sequence). V was trimmed by 2 bases and J by 5 bases, leaving 10 bases between them. CDR3 DNA: TGTGCCAGCAGTTTAGGCGGGGACCATCAGCCCCAGCATTTT. This gives the protein CASSLGGDHQPQHF.

The chain combines TRBV19 with TRBJ1-5; no firm D call. The CDR3 has 15 residues. The germline V gene encodes CDR1 LNHDA and CDR2 SQIVND (reference sequence). V was clipped by 7 bases and J by 0 bases, with 13 bases between them. The CDR3 DNA reads as TGTGCCAGTAAATTCACCGTCTATAGCAATCAGCCCCAGCATTTT. Translation: CASKFTVYSNQPQHF.

The rearrangement joins TRBV4-1 to TRBJ1-5; 9 bases are shared with TRBD1. Germline V gene lookup returns CDR1 MGHRA and CDR2 YSYEKL. There are 17 residues in the CDR3. V was pared by 1 base and J by 0 bases, with 4 bases of the junction left unmatched. CDR3 region: CASSQATGGNSNQPQHF. CDR3 nucleotide sequence: TGCGCCAGCAGCCAAGCGACAGGGGGAAATAGCAATCAGCCCCAGCATTTT.

As concerns this clone: This sample includes further DNA sequences coding for the same CDR3. The V and J genes are TRBV27 and TRBJ1-1; unclear D gene. Germline CDR1 and CDR2: MNHEY and SMNVEV (reference sequence). Trimming removed 3 bases at V and 1 base at J, with 6 bases between. The CDR3 sequence is 13 residues long. The CDR3 protein is CASSFRRNTEAFF. The CDR3 nucleotides read TGTGCCAGCAGTTTCCGGAGGAACACTGAAGCTTTCTTT.

V is TRBV28 and J is TRBJ2-1, with D perhaps matching TRBD2 (6 bases). The CDR3 runs to 14 residues. V was cut by 3 bases and J by 4 bases, with 10 bases left in between. Germline V gene data show CDR1 as MDHEN and CDR2 as SYDVKM. In DNA, the CDR3 is TGTGCCAGCAGTTTCCTGGGACTTTACAATGAGCAGTTCTTC. Translated, it gives CASSFLGLYNEQFF.

The J gene is TRBJ2-7, the V gene TRBV6-5; D is uncertain. V gave up 10 bases and J gave up 2 bases, with 18 bases separating them. Germline V CDR1 and CDR2: MNHEY, SVGAGI. This CDR3 contains 14 residues. The CDR3 spells CATSLVFGAYEQYF. The CDR3 DNA reads as TGTGCCACTTCCTTGGTCTTTGGAGCCTACGAGCAGTACTTC.

The V gene is TRBV19, the J gene TRBJ2-3; 8 bases agree with TRBD2. Germline-derived CDR1 and CDR2 are LNHDA and SQIVND (reference sequence). V was pared by 5 bases and J by 4 bases, with 5 bases of the junction left unmatched. The CDR3 spans 14 residues. The CDR3 sequence: CASSVAGGPDTQYF. In DNA, the CDR3 is TGTGCCAGTAGTGTGGCGGGGGGCCCAGATACGCAGTATTTT. Based on the CDR3 plus reference TRBV19 and TRBJ2-3, the full variable domain is DGGITQSPKYLFRKEGQNVTLSCEQNLNHDAMYWYRQDPGQGLRLIYYSQIVNDFQKGDIAEGYSVSREKKESFPLTVTSAQKNPTAFYLCASSVAGGPDTQYFGPGTRLTVL.

This chain uses TRBV27 with TRBJ2-7; 11 positions agree with TRBD1. The J segment lost 4 bases and the V segment lost 8 bases, leaving 7 bases of the junction unmatched. There are 14 residues in the CDR3. In germline, CDR1 is MNHEY, CDR2 SMNVEV (reference sequence). The CDR3 nucleotides are TGTGCCAGCCCCCGGGACAGGGGGGCTTACGAGCAGTACTTC. Translating gives CASPRDRGAYEQYF.

This chain links TRBV6-6 with TRBJ2-7, with 7 bases fitting TRBD2. The CDR3 length is 12 residues. Looked up from germline, CDR1 is MNHNY and CDR2 is SVGAGI (reference sequence). The trim removed 10 bases at V and 5 bases at J, leaving 8 bases unmatched. The CDR3 DNA reads as TGTGCCACATCGGGGGGATTCCACGAGCAGTACTTC. Protein: CATSGGFHEQYF.

The chain links TRBV29-1 to TRBJ2-2; D is undetermined. This CDR3 contains 16 residues. Germline CDR1 reads SQVTM; CDR2 reads ANQGSEA. With 6 bases removed from V and 3 bases from J, the gap between germline ends came to 20 bases. CDR3 sequence reads: CSVALVSPADTGELFF. Here the CDR3 DNA reads TGCAGCGTCGCCCTTGTCTCCCCTGCGGACACCGGGGAGCTGTTTTTT.

Turning to this clone: One junction end disagrees with the germline gene, perhaps due to a read error. V usage is TRBV6-1 and J usage is TRBJ2-7, with D uncertain. The CDR3 is made up of 13 amino acids. Germline CDR1 is MNHNS and CDR2 is SASEGT. The DNA for the CDR3 is TGTGCCAGCAGAGAAGCCGGTCACTACGAGCAGTACTTC. Its translation is CASREAGHYEQYF.

The chain is built from TRBV6-1 and TRBJ2-1; tentative D call: TRBD1 (5 bases). Per the germline V gene, CDR1 is MNHNS and CDR2 is SASEGT. The CDR3 extends over 14 amino acids. V was clipped by 6 bases and J by 7 bases, with 16 bases between them. The CDR3 loop reads CASRSKRGSNEQFF. Written as DNA, the CDR3 is TGTGCCAGCAGAAGCAAAAGGGGTTCGAATGAGCAGTTCTTC.

The chain joins TRBV25-1 to TRBJ2-1; D possibly corresponds to TRBD2 (6 bases). The CDR3 contains 13 residues. Germline V CDR1 and CDR2: MGHDK, SYGVNS. Trimming pared 7 bases from V and 5 bases from J, leaving 12 bases between. The CDR3 region is CASTRAGNNEQFF. DNA of the CDR3: TGTGCCAGCACCAGGGCGGGAAACAATGAGCAGTTCTTC.

This chain joins TRBV5-6 and TRBJ1-1, with 8 positions matching TRBD1. V gave up 2 bases and J gave up 5 bases; unmatched junction bases: 5. The CDR3 spans 14 residues. Germline values: CDR1 SGHDT, CDR2 YYEEEE. The CDR3 DNA reads TGTGCCAGCAGCTTCTCAGGGGGCTGGACTGAAGCTTTCTTT. It specifies CASSFSGGWTEAFF. Together with reference TRBV5-6 and TRBJ1-1, the CDR3 gives the full variable domain: DAGVTQSPTHLIKTRGQQVTLRCSPKSGHDTVSWYQQALGQGPQFIFQYYEEEERQRGNFPDRFSGHQFPNYSSELNVNALLLGDSALYLCASSFSGGWTEAFFGQGTRLTVV.